In its sample, the clone carrying this T cell receptor (beta chain) was seen many times. Its specificity is not known. This CDR3 comprises 14 residues. The germline V and J ends were trimmed by 9 bases and 10 bases, with 19 bases remaining between them. Germline CDR1 reads LNHDA; CDR2 reads SQIVND (reference sequence). Amplification targeted TCR beta CDR3 regions from RNA transcripts. Carried out on the TCR CDR3, a first-round RT-PCR used the HTBI primer set. One entry per CDR3 protein results from TCRdb running MiXCR on the multiplex PCR reads. The table includes roughly 250,000 distinct CDR3 sequences, about 14% detected once. This sample is drawn from a study of T cells in Graves' hyperthyroidism and ophthalmopathy. Background on the study: Pretreatment peripheral blood was obtained at initial diagnosis.

Overall study results and limits: From stable hyperthyroidism, ophthalmopathy was separated by a 13 V-J model. Most clonotypes expanded in the thyroid (above 0.001) were also present in blood.

Diagnostic decisions used clinical symptoms, serum thyroxine and TRAb, thyroid ultrasound and orbital computed tomography. The sample consisted of blood. The V and J genes are TRBV19 and TRBJ1-6; no clear D gene. The sequence was obtained from a woman in her thirties or forties with Graves' hyperthyroidism that later progressed to Graves' ophthalmopathy. CDR3 protein: CASPIWVGGSPLHF. CDR3 coding DNA: TGTGCCAGCCCCATCTGGGTTGGAGGGTCACCCCTCCACTTT. Drawing the rest from reference TRBV19 and TRBJ1-6, the complete variable domain is DGGITQSPKYLFRKEGQNVTLSCEQNLNHDAMYWYRQDPGQGLRLIYYSQIVNDFQKGDIAEGYSVSREKKESFPLTVTSAQKNPTAFYLCASPIWVGGSPLHFGNGTRLTVT.